These 30 T cell receptor beta chains came from one sample sequenced in a study of blood T cell repertoires in COVID-19. Sequenced by immunoSEQ multiplex PCR; TCRdb stores in-frame clones only, minus some. The sample contains some 250,000 clones, about 73% of which appear only once. Source material: peripheral blood. Receptor source: an elderly woman with acute or convalescent COVID-19.

This chain connects TRBV3-1 (or the pseudogene TRBV3-2) to TRBJ2-4, with D possibly TRBD2 on 6 matching bases. The length of the CDR3 is 21 residues. Germline V gene lookup returns CDR1 LGHDT and CDR2 YNNKEL (reference sequence). V lost 1 base to trimming and J lost 1 base, with 26 bases between them. CDR3 DNA sequence: TGTGCCAGCAGCCAAGGGATAGGGGACTTTCCCCCTCGTATGGCCAAAAACATTCAGTACTTC. Translated, it gives CASSQGIGDFPPRMAKNIQYF.

This chain uses TRBV5-1 with TRBJ1-3; D unclear. The CDR3 length is 14 residues. CDR1 and CDR2 (germline): SGHRS, YFSETQ. The V and J ends lost 0 bases and 7 bases respectively, with 11 bases between them. The CDR3 region is CASSLAVDRNTIYF. In nucleotides, the CDR3 is TGCGCCAGCAGCTTGGCTGTAGATCGGAACACCATATATTTT.

V is TRBV6-2 or TRBV6-3 and J is TRBJ1-5; D is unclear. Germline loops: CDR1 MNHEY, CDR2 SVGEGT. The CDR3 is 16 residues long. Trimming stripped 2 bases from V and 0 bases from J, with 11 bases between. The chain's CDR3 is CASSYDSIGSNQPQHF. The DNA of the CDR3 is TGTGCCAGCAGTTACGATTCTATCGGTAGCAATCAGCCCCAGCATTTT.

This chain joins TRBV2 and TRBJ2-1; the D gene is possibly TRBD1 (6 bases). Germline V lookup: CDR1 SNHLY, CDR2 FYNNEI. The CDR3 contains 15 residues. With 4 bases removed from V and 10 bases from J, the gap between germline ends came to 20 bases. CDR3: CASSVETGGSHEQFF. The CDR3 nucleotides read TGTGCCAGCAGTGTGGAGACAGGTGGATCTCACGAGCAGTTCTTC.

The rearrangement links TRBV5-1 to TRBJ2-1; the D gene is possibly TRBD2 (6 bases). The CDR3 contains 13 residues. CDR1 is SGHRS, CDR2 YFSETQ, per germline. V lost 4 bases and J 7 bases, leaving 12 bases between the germline ends. CDR3 loop: CASSGGGRNEQFF. The CDR3 DNA sequence: TGCGCCAGCAGCGGGGGTGGGAGGAATGAGCAGTTCTTC.

The J gene is TRBJ1-1, the V gene TRBV6-5; TRBD1 is a possible D gene (5 bases). The length of the CDR3 is 14 residues. Per germline, CDR1 MNHEY and CDR2 SVGAGI. Between the trimmed V and J ends, which lost 0 bases and 9 bases, there was a span of 14 bases. The chain's CDR3 is CASSYSLGGTQAFF. In nucleotides, the CDR3 is TGTGCCAGCAGTTACTCCCTGGGGGGAACTCAAGCTTTCTTT.

The V call is TRBV7-2, the J call TRBJ2-1; weak D call: TRBD2 (6 bases). Trimming took 2 bases from V and 4 from J, leaving 15 bases between them. CDR1 and CDR2 (germline): SGHTA, FQGNSA. The CDR3 is 16 amino acids. The CDR3 coding sequence is TGTGCCAGCAGCTTAAGGGACTCATACCTTTACAATGAGCAGTTCTTC. Its protein product is CASSLRDSYLYNEQFF.

The sample holds a few counts of this clone. This chain uses TRBV5-1 with TRBJ1-6; 10 nucleotides agree with TRBD1. Per the germline V gene, CDR1 is SGHRS and CDR2 is YFSETQ. Trimming cost V 2 bases and J 13 bases; bases outside gene matches: 6. The length of the CDR3 is 14 residues. The CDR3: CASSFGQGVSPLHF. The CDR3 coding sequence is TGCGCCAGCAGCTTTGGACAGGGGGTCTCGCCCCTCCACTTT.

The table lists this clone with a few counts. The chain carries TRBV6-5 and TRBJ2-7; D possibly corresponds to TRBD2 (6 bases). The CDR3 totals 15 residues. V was trimmed by 8 bases and J by 5 bases, leaving 22 bases between them. Germline-derived CDR1 and CDR2 are MNHEY and SVGAGI. The CDR3 is CASGSEGRGSDEQYF. The CDR3 region has the DNA TGTGCCAGCGGTTCGGAGGGCCGGGGGAGCGACGAGCAGTACTTC.

The rearrangement links TRBV30 to TRBJ2-7; the match to TRBD2 covers 8 bases. The V segment lost 4 bases and the J segment 0 bases; nucleotides outside the gene matches: 5. The CDR3 runs 14 residues. CDR1 GTSNPN and CDR2 SVGIG come from the germline V gene (reference sequence). This CDR3 is CAWTTGGSSYEQYF. The CDR3 nucleotides read TGTGCCTGGACTACGGGAGGGAGCTCCTACGAGCAGTACTTC.

The chain uses TRBV6-5 and TRBJ1-1; the D gene is possibly TRBD1 (6 bases). Trimming pared 5 bases from V and 1 base from J, leaving 14 bases between. In germline, CDR1 is MNHEY, CDR2 SVGAGI. The CDR3 loop spans 15 amino acids. This chain's CDR3 is CASSPRGGSNTEAFF. For the CDR3, the DNA is TGTGCCAGCAGTCCCAGGGGAGGGTCGAACACTGAAGCTTTCTTT.

V usage is TRBV5-4 and J usage is TRBJ2-1, with TRBD2 as a possible D gene (6 bases). The germline V gene encodes CDR1 SGHNT and CDR2 YYREEE (reference sequence). The V end was cut by 4 bases, the J end by 3 bases, with 14 bases between. The CDR3 has 15 residues. The CDR3 DNA is TGTGCCAGCAGCCTGAGGCTGGAGGGCTACAATGAGCAGTTCTTC. Encoded protein: CASSLRLEGYNEQFF.

CDR3 coding DNA: TGTGCCAGCAGCGTTAGCGGGGGGCTTTCCTTGGGCACAGATACGCAGTATTTT. It codes for CASSVSGGLSLGTDTQYF. This chain uses TRBV9 with TRBJ2-3; 10 bases map to TRBD2. The germline V gene encodes CDR1 SGDLS and CDR2 YYNGEE. Trimming removed 2 bases from V and 1 base from J; junction bases left unmatched: 10. This CDR3 region has 18 residues. The full variable domain, in which reference TRBV9 and TRBJ2-3 provide the parts outside the CDR3, is DSGVTQTPKHLITATGQRVTLRCSPRSGDLSVYWYQQSLDQGLQFLIQYYNGEERAKGNILERFSAQQFPDLHSELNLSSLELGDSALYFCASSVSGGLSLGTDTQYFGPGTRLTVL.

The CDR3 loop reads CAISGRDSFEETQYF. CDR3 DNA: TGTGCCATCAGTGGGAGGGACTCGTTCGAAGAGACCCAGTACTTC. The chain joins TRBV10-3 to TRBJ2-5; possible D gene TRBD2, 6 bases. V gave up 4 bases and J gave up 3 bases, with 15 bases separating them. CDR1 ENHRY and CDR2 SYGVKD come from the germline V gene. There are 15 residues in the CDR3.

This chain uses TRBV24-1 with TRBJ2-2, with D perhaps matching TRBD1 (6 bases). Germline V gene sequence: CDR1 KGHDR, CDR2 SFDVKD. With 8 bases removed from V and 3 bases from J, the gap between germline ends came to 9 bases. The CDR3 length is 13 residues. The CDR3 DNA sequence: TGTGCCACCATGGACAGCTACACCGGGGAGCTGTTTTTT. Amino acids: CATMDSYTGELFF.

The chain has TRBV6-6 and TRBJ2-5; 7 bases are shared with TRBD2. From germline, CDR1 is MNHNY and CDR2 SVGAGI (reference sequence). With 6 bases clipped from V and 1 base from J, the junction kept 2 bases outside the gene matches. CDR3 length: 13 residues. This chain's CDR3 is CASSRGVQETQYF. The DNA of the CDR3 is TGTGCCAGCAGCCGGGGGGTCCAAGAGACCCAGTACTTC.

This rearrangement joins TRBV6-2 or TRBV6-3 to TRBJ2-7, with 8 bases lining up with TRBD1. This CDR3 contains 16 residues. Germline V lookup: CDR1 MNHEY, CDR2 SVGEGT. The J segment lost 2 bases and the V segment lost 6 bases, leaving 12 bases of the junction unmatched. The CDR3 DNA reads as TGTGCCAGCAGCCCCGCCCCACGACAGGGGACCTACGAGCAGTACTTC. This codes for CASSPAPRQGTYEQYF.

J is TRBJ2-3 and V is TRBV15, with 11 nucleotides matching TRBD1. The CDR3 sequence is 16 residues long. Germline assignment: CDR1 LNHNV and CDR2 YYDKDF (reference sequence). Germline trimming cut 0 bases from V and 4 bases from J; bases unmatched to any gene: 3. The CDR3 spells CATSREGQGVADTQYF. For the CDR3, the DNA is TGTGCCACCAGCAGAGAGGGACAGGGGGTAGCAGATACGCAGTATTTT. The variable domain in full, with the rest retrieved from reference TRBV15 and TRBJ2-3, is DAMVIQNPRYQVTQFGKPVTLSCSQTLNHNVMYWYQQKSSQAPKLLFHYYDKDFNNEADTPDNFQSRRPNTSFCFLDIRSPGLGDTAMYLCATSREGQGVADTQYFGPGTRLTVL.

CDR3 region: CASRGHSWGESYNEQFF. CDR3 sequence (DNA): TGTGCCAGTAGGGGACATAGCTGGGGCGAATCCTACAATGAGCAGTTCTTC. This chain links TRBV19 with TRBJ2-1; possibly TRBD1 for D (6 bases). The V end lost 6 bases, the J end lost 1 base, and 19 bases lay between the germline ends. The CDR3 runs to 17 residues. The germline V gene encodes CDR1 LNHDA and CDR2 SQIVND (reference sequence).

This clone was observed once. The gene calls are TRBV6-5 and TRBJ2-7, with 7 nucleotides matching TRBD1. V was clipped by 4 bases and J by 2 bases; unmatched bases: 2. Germline CDR1 MNHEY, CDR2 SVGAGI. CDR3 length equals 13 residues. The CDR3 bases are TGTGCCAGCAGTTGGGACAGAACCTACGAGCAGTACTTC. This translates into CASSWDRTYEQYF.

With regard to this clone: This specimen includes other DNA sequences encoding the same CDR3. The V and J genes are TRBV12-3 or TRBV12-4 and TRBJ2-5; a possible D gene is TRBD1 (5 bases). The V end lost 3 bases, the J end lost 3 bases, and 8 bases lay between the germline ends. This CDR3 is built from 13 residues. CDR3 nucleotides: TGTGCCAGCAGTTTTGGGGCCAAAGAGACCCAGTACTTC. It encodes CASSFGAKETQYF.

The chain carries TRBV5-5 and TRBJ2-1; 8 positions match TRBD1. Germline CDR1 reads SGHKS; CDR2 reads YYEKEE (reference sequence). The CDR3 extends over 16 amino acids. V was clipped by 3 bases and J by 6 bases; unmatched bases: 11. CDR3 in DNA: TGTGCCAGCAGCTCCTCCAAGACAGGGGTTGTCAATGAGCAGTTCTTC. This codes for CASSSSKTGVVNEQFF. The full variable domain, its missing parts supplied by reference TRBV5-5 and TRBJ2-1, is DAGVTQSPTHLIKTRGQQVTLRCSPISGHKSVSWYQQVLGQGPQFIFQYYEKEERGRGNFPDRFSARQFPNYSSELNVNALLLGDSALYLCASSSSKTGVVNEQFFGPGTRLTVL.

This clone was seen a handful of times. The rearrangement uses TRBV14 and TRBJ2-7, with 10 bases that match TRBD1. Germline values: CDR1 SGHDN, CDR2 FVKESK. V trimming: 1 base; J trimming: 4 bases; junction bases outside the gene matches: 7. The CDR3 is 16 amino acids. CDR3 protein: CASSQGGPGQGYEQYF. In DNA, the CDR3 is TGTGCCAGCAGCCAAGGAGGTCCGGGACAGGGGTACGAGCAGTACTTC.

This sequence joins TRBV28 and TRBJ1-2; 7 bases map to TRBD1. Trimming at V came to 6 bases and at J to 4 bases, leaving 14 bases not matched to a gene. The CDR3 runs 16 residues. Germline CDR1 MDHEN, CDR2 SYDVKM. The CDR3 DNA is TGTGCCAGCAGCCGGGTAGGGGGCAGCACGTCCTATGGCTACACCTTC. Its protein is CASSRVGGSTSYGYTF.

The chain carries TRBV3-1 (or the pseudogene TRBV3-2) and TRBJ1-4; D might be TRBD1 (5 bases). V gave up 4 bases and J gave up 8 bases, with 17 bases separating them. The CDR3 loop spans 15 amino acids. Germline loops: CDR1 LGHDT, CDR2 YNNKEL (reference sequence). The CDR3 reads CASSPGAGLREKLFF. The DNA for the CDR3 is TGTGCCAGCAGCCCTGGAGCGGGACTTAGAGAAAAACTGTTTTTT.

This clone was seen a few times. CDR3 coding DNA: TGTGCCAGCAGCTTAGATGAGAGGCAGGGGGTTCGGGAAAAACTGTTTTTT. This gives the protein CASSLDERQGVREKLFF. The rearrangement links TRBV11-2 to TRBJ1-4, with 7 nucleotides matching TRBD1. Trimming removed 0 bases from V and 8 bases from J; junction bases left unmatched: 12. Germline-derived CDR1 and CDR2 are SGHAT and FQNNGV. The CDR3 has 17 amino acids.

This chain connects TRBV9 to TRBJ2-7, with 10 bases fitting TRBD2. The CDR3 length is 15 residues. Germline assignment: CDR1 SGDLS and CDR2 YYNGEE. Trimming removed 0 bases from V and 2 bases from J; junction bases left unmatched: 2. The CDR3 nucleotides are TGTGCCAGCAGCGTAGGGACTAGCGGAGCCTACGAGCAGTACTTC. Residues: CASSVGTSGAYEQYF.

V usage is TRBV7-8 and J usage is TRBJ2-7, with TRBD1 identical over 7 bases. The V gene's germline CDR1 is SGHVS and CDR2 FQNEAQ. CDR3 length: 15 amino acids. V lost 0 bases and J lost 4; bases outside the gene matches: 6. CDR3 protein: CASSLAPGQTYEQYF. The CDR3 DNA is TGTGCCAGCAGCTTAGCGCCGGGACAGACTTACGAGCAGTACTTC.

Turning to this clone: One junction end does not reproduce the germline sequence, and a read error may be involved. This rearrangement joins TRBV10-3 to TRBJ2-3; 13 bases map to TRBD2. The CDR3 spans 15 residues. The V gene's germline CDR1 is ENHRY and CDR2 SYGVKD. CDR3 DNA sequence: TGTGCCATCAGTCGGACTAGCGGGAGCAAAGATACGCAGTATTTT. It is translated as CAISRTSGSKDTQYF.

This chain links TRBV20-1 with TRBJ1-5, with no clear D. The length of the CDR3 is 13 residues. Germline values: CDR1 DFQATT, CDR2 SNEGSKA (reference sequence). V was trimmed by 3 bases and J by 3 bases, leaving 9 bases between them. The CDR3 reads CSASRSDNQPQHF. CDR3 in DNA: TGCAGTGCTAGTAGGAGTGACAATCAGCCCCAGCATTTT.